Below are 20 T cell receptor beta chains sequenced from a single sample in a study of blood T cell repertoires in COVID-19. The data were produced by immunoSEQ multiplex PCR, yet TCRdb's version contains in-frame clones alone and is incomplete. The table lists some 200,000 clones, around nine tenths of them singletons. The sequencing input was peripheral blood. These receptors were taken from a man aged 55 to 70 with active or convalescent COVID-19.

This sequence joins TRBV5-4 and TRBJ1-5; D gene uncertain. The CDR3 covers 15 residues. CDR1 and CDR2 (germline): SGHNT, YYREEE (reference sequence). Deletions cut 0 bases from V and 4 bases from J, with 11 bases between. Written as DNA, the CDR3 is TGTGCCAGCAGCTTGGCCCCGGGAGGGAATCAGCCCCAGCATTTT. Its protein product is CASSLAPGGNQPQHF. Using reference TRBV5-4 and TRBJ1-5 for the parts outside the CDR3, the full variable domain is ETGVTQSPTHLIKTRGQQVTLRCSSQSGHNTVSWYQQALGQGPQFIFQYYREEENGRGNFPPRFSGLQFPNYSSELNVNALELDDSALYLCASSLAPGGNQPQHFGDGTRLSIL.

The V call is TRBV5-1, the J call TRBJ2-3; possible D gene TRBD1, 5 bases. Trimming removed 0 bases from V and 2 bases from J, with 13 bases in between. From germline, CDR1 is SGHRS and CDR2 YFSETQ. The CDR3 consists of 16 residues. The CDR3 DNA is TGCGCCAGCAGCTTGGGACAGAATTTATACACAGATACGCAGTATTTT. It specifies CASSLGQNLYTDTQYF. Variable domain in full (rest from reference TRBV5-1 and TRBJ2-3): KAGVTQTPRYLIKTRGQQVTLSCSPISGHRSVSWYQQTPGQGLQFLFEYFSETQRNKGNFPGRFSGRQFSNSRSEMNVSTLELGDSALYLCASSLGQNLYTDTQYFGPGTRLTVL.

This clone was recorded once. CDR3 bases: TGTGCCAGTAGTGAGGGAGAGACCCAGTACTTC. Translated, it gives CASSEGETQYF. This rearrangement joins TRBV19 to TRBJ2-5; TRBD2 might be the D (5 bases). V was shortened by 5 bases and J by 4 bases, with 5 bases between the two germline ends. Germline V gene lookup returns CDR1 LNHDA and CDR2 SQIVND (reference sequence). This CDR3 comprises 11 residues.

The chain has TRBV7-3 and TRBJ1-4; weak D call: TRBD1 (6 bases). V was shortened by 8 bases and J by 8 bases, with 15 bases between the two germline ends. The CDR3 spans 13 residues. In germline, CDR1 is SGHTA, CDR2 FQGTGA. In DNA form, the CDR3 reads TGTGCCAGCTGGGGGGGCCATGAAGAAAAACTGTTTTTT. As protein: CASWGGHEEKLFF.

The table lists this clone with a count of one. The CDR3 region is CASSPQKKSPYEQYF. In DNA form, the CDR3 reads TGTGCCAGCTCACCACAAAAGAAGAGCCCTTACGAGCAGTACTTC. V is TRBV18 and J is TRBJ2-7; D gene unclear. The ends were cut back, 1 base at V and 4 bases at J, with 14 bases in the middle. The germline V gene encodes CDR1 KGHSH and CDR2 LQKENI. This CDR3 spans 15 amino acids.

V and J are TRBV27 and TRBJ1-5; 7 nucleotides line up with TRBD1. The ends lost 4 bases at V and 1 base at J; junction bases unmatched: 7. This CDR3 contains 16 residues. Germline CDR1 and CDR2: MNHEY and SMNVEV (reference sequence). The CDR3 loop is CASSSLGGWSNQPQHF. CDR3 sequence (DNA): TGTGCCAGCAGTTCCCTAGGGGGCTGGAGCAATCAGCCCCAGCATTTT.

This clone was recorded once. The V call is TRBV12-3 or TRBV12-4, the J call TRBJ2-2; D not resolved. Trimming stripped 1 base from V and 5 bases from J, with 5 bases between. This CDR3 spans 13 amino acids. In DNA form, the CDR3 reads TGTGCCAGCAGTTTAGGGGCTACCGGGGAGCTGTTTTTT. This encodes CASSLGATGELFF.

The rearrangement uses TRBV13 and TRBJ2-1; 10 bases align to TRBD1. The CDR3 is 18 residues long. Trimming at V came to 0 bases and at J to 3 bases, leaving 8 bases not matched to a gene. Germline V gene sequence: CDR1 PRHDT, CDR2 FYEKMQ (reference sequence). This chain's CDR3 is CASSLGSSRDRGYNEQFF. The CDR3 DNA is TGTGCCAGCAGCTTAGGCAGTTCCCGGGACAGGGGCTACAATGAGCAGTTCTTC.

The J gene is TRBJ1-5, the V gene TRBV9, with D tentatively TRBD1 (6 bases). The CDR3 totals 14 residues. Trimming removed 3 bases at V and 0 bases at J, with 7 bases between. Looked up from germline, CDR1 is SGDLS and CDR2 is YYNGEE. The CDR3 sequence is CASSEGVSNQPQHF. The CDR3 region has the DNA TGTGCCAGCAGCGAGGGGGTTAGCAATCAGCCCCAGCATTTT.

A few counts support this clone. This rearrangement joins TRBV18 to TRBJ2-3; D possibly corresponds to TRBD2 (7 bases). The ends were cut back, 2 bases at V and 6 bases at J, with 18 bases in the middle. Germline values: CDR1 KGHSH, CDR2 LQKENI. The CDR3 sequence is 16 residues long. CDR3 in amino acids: CASSPIRGGASDTQYF. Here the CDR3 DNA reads TGTGCCAGCTCACCAATACGTGGGGGGGCCTCCGATACGCAGTATTTT.

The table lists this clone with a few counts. The CDR3 here is CASSYRVRGELFF. The CDR3 DNA sequence: TGTGCCAGCAGCTACAGGGTCCGCGGGGAGCTGTTTTTT. The chain combines TRBV5-4 with TRBJ2-2, with a possible D match to TRBD1 (6 bases). This CDR3 spans 13 amino acids. Germline V gene sequence: CDR1 SGHNT, CDR2 YYREEE (reference sequence). Trimming shortened V by 3 bases and J by 7 bases, and 10 bases separated the two germline ends.

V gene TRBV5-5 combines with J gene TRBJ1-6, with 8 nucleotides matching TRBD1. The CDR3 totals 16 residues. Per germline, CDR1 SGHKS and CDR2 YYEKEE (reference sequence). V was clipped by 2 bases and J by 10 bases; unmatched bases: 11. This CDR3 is CASSLYGQGSESPLHF. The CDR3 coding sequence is TGTGCCAGCAGCTTATACGGACAGGGCTCGGAATCACCCCTCCACTTT. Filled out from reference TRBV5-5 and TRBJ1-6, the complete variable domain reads DAGVTQSPTHLIKTRGQQVTLRCSPISGHKSVSWYQQVLGQGPQFIFQYYEKEERGRGNFPDRFSARQFPNYSSELNVNALLLGDSALYLCASSLYGQGSESPLHFGNGTRLTVT.

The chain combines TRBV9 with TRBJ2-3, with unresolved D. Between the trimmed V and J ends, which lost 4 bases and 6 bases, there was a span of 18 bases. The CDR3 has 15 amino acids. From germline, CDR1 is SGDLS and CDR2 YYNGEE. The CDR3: CASSIRPQKDDTQYF. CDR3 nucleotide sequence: TGTGCCAGCAGCATCCGGCCACAGAAGGATGATACGCAGTATTTT. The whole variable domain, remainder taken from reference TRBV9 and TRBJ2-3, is DSGVTQTPKHLITATGQRVTLRCSPRSGDLSVYWYQQSLDQGLQFLIQYYNGEERAKGNILERFSAQQFPDLHSELNLSSLELGDSALYFCASSIRPQKDDTQYFGPGTRLTVL.

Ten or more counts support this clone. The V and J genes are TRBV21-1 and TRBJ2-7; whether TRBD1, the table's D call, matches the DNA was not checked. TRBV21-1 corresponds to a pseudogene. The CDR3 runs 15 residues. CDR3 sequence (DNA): TGTGCCAGCAGCACTGGTGACAGGCCATACTACGAGCAGTACTTC. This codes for CASSTGDRPYYEQYF.

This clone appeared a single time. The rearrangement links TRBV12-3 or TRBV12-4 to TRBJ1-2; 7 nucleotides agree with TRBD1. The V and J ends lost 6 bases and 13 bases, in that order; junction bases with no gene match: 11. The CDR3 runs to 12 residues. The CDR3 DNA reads TGTGCCAGCAGCCGGGACAGTCCGCTTCCCACCTTC. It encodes CASSRDSPLPTF.

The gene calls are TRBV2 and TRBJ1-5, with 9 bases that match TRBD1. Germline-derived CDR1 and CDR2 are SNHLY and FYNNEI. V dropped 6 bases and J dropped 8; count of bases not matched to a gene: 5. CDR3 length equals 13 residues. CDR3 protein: CASSPGTGKPQHF. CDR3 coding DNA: TGTGCCAGCAGCCCCGGGACAGGGAAGCCCCAGCATTTT.

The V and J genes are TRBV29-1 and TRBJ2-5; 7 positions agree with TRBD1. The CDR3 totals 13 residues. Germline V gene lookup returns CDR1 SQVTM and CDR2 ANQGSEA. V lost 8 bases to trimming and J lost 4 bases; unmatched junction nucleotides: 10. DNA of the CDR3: TGCAGCCCCCCCACAGGGGCCGGAGAGACCCAGTACTTC. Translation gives CSPPTGAGETQYF.

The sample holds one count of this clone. The CDR3 spells CATSDPDNYGYTF. As DNA, the CDR3 is TGTGCCACCAGTGATCCAGATAACTATGGCTACACCTTC. The rearrangement joins TRBV24-1 to TRBJ1-2; no clear D. V was shortened by 3 bases and J by 1 base, with 5 bases between the two germline ends. Per the germline V gene, CDR1 is KGHDR and CDR2 is SFDVKD. The CDR3 runs to 13 residues.

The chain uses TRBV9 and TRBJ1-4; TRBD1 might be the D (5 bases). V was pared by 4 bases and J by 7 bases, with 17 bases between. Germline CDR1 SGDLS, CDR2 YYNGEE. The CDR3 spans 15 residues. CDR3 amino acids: CASSREQGYSEKLFF. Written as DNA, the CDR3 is TGTGCCAGCAGCCGAGAGCAGGGTTATTCTGAAAAACTGTTTTTT.

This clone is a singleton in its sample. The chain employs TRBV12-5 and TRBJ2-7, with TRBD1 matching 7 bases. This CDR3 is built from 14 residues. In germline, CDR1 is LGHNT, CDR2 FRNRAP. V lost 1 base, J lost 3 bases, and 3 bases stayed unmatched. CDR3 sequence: CASGLATGNYEQYF. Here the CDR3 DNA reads TGTGCTAGTGGTTTGGCGACAGGGAACTACGAGCAGTACTTC. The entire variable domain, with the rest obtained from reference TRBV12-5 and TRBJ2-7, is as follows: DARVTQTPRHKVTEMGQEVTMRCQPILGHNTVFWYRQTMMQGLELLAYFRNRAPLDDSGMPKDRFSAEMPDATLATLKIQPSEPRDSAVYFCASGLATGNYEQYFGPGTRLTVT.